The 29 T cell receptor beta chains in this list originate from one sample, sequenced in a study of Ad26.COV2.S vaccination and SARS-CoV-2 variants. Here immunoSEQ multiplex PCR was the method, and the copy in TCRdb shows in-frame clones only, minus some. The sample shows about 680,000 clones, 89% of them seen only once. Treatment reported: around 19 received Ad26.COV2.S at low or high dose, single or two shots; 5 received placebo; per-sample allocation not given. Day 63 after the first injection of vaccine or placebo was the sampling time. The sample was peripheral blood, taken in a trial of Ad26.COV2.S vaccine versus placebo. The source is a person between 18 and 65 years old who received the Ad26.COV2.S COVID-19 vaccine or a placebo.

CDR3 nucleotide sequence: TGTGCTAGTGGCCTTGGACAGTCGTCCTACGAGCAGTACTTC. Its translation: CASGLGQSSYEQYF. The rearrangement joins TRBV12-5 to TRBJ2-7; D might be TRBD1 (6 bases). CDR3 length: 14 amino acids. Per germline, CDR1 LGHNT and CDR2 FRNRAP. With 6 bases removed from V and 1 base from J, the gap between germline ends came to 13 bases.

This chain connects TRBV27 to TRBJ1-2; D possibly corresponds to TRBD1 (5 bases). The germline CDR1 and CDR2 sequences are MNHEY and SMNVEV (reference sequence). The V gene lost 7 bases and the J gene lost 3 bases, with 18 bases spanning the gap. The CDR3 has 15 amino acids. The CDR3 loop reads CASIGTYKGHYGYTF. The CDR3 DNA reads as TGTGCCAGCATAGGGACGTATAAAGGCCACTATGGCTACACCTTC.

This chain links TRBV7-6 with TRBJ2-5; tentatively, D is TRBD2 (5 bases). Looked up from germline, CDR1 is SGHVS and CDR2 is FNYEAQ. This CDR3 has 15 residues. V was clipped by 1 base and J by 3 bases, with 12 bases between them. The CDR3 reads CASSLVERREETQYF. In DNA form, the CDR3 reads TGTGCCAGCAGCTTAGTGGAGCGGAGAGAAGAGACCCAGTACTTC.

In its sample, this clone was seen once. The V call is TRBV2, the J call TRBJ1-4, with a tentative D call TRBD1 (6 bases). Germline V gives CDR1 SNHLY, CDR2 FYNNEI. The ends were cut back, 6 bases at V and 3 bases at J, with 11 bases in the middle. The CDR3 contains 14 residues. The CDR3 DNA reads TGTGCCAGCAGGGGACAAGATGCTAATGAAAAACTGTTTTTT. Amino acids: CASRGQDANEKLFF.

The chain joins TRBV12-3 or TRBV12-4 to TRBJ1-6; possibly TRBD1 for D (6 bases). V lost 5 bases and J 16 bases, leaving 9 bases between the germline ends. This CDR3 is 10 amino acids long. CDR3 nucleotide sequence: TGTGCCAGCAGTCTCGACAGGCTCCACTTT. It encodes CASSLDRLHF.

This clone was recorded only once. J is TRBJ2-5 and V is TRBV29-1; a weak D match, TRBD2 (5 bases). Trimming took off 4 bases at V and 5 bases at J, with 11 bases between the two ends. The CDR3 runs to 12 residues. CDR1 and CDR2 from the germline V gene are SQVTM and ANQGSEA. This CDR3 is CSVVSGFETQYF. The CDR3 nucleotides are TGCAGCGTTGTTTCGGGATTTGAGACCCAGTACTTC.

The chain employs TRBV5-4 and TRBJ2-1, with 13 nucleotides matching TRBD2. With V trimmed by 4 bases and J by 3 bases, 4 bases remained unmatched. Per germline, CDR1 SGHNT and CDR2 YYREEE (reference sequence). The CDR3 totals 16 residues. Here the CDR3 reads CASSRGLAGDYNEQFF. CDR3 bases: TGTGCCAGCAGCAGAGGACTAGCGGGGGACTACAATGAGCAGTTCTTC.

In the case of this clone: This specimen includes other DNA sequences encoding the same CDR3. The chain combines TRBV14 with TRBJ1-6; TRBD1 is a possible D gene (6 bases). CDR3 size: 16 residues. The V gene's germline CDR1 is SGHDN and CDR2 FVKESK. V dropped 1 base and J dropped 7 bases, with 14 bases sitting between them. CDR3 residues: CASSQVGGLGNSPLHF. The CDR3 DNA reads as TGTGCCAGCAGCCAAGTCGGGGGCTTAGGGAATTCACCCCTCCACTTT.

The gene calls are TRBV10-3 and TRBJ2-1, with D possibly matching TRBD1 (6 bases). Between the trimmed V and J ends, which lost 10 bases and 0 bases, there was a span of 16 bases. This CDR3 comprises 15 residues. CDR1 and CDR2 (germline): ENHRY, SYGVKD. CDR3 residues: CATTQGSSSYNEQFF. The CDR3 DNA is TGTGCCACTACACAGGGCAGTAGCTCCTACAATGAGCAGTTCTTC.

The chain has TRBV6-9 and TRBJ2-1; weak D call: TRBD2 (7 bases). The CDR3 sequence is 14 residues long. Trimming stripped 3 bases from V and 7 bases from J, with 13 bases between. Germline CDR1 and CDR2: MNHGY and SVAAGI. As DNA, the CDR3 is TGTGCCAGCAGTTACCTGGGGAGGGGGAATGAGCAGTTCTTC. It codes for CASSYLGRGNEQFF.

Comments on this clone: The sample holds other DNA sequences that translate to the same CDR3. The chain has TRBV18 and TRBJ2-7; TRBD1 agrees at 7 bases. The trim removed 3 bases at V and 0 bases at J, leaving 2 bases unmatched. This CDR3 has 14 amino acids. CDR1 and CDR2 (germline): KGHSH, LQKENI. The CDR3 protein is CASSPGQISYEQYF. In DNA form, the CDR3 reads TGTGCCAGCTCACCGGGACAGATCTCCTACGAGCAGTACTTC. Variable domain in full (rest from reference TRBV18 and TRBJ2-7): NAGVMQNPRHLVRRRGQEARLRCSPMKGHSHVYWYRQLPEEGLKFMVYLQKENIIDESGMPKERFSAEFPKEGPSILRIQQVVRGDSAAYFCASSPGQISYEQYFGPGTRLTVT.

J is TRBJ1-1 and V is TRBV29-1; D is possibly TRBD1 (5 bases). This CDR3 is built from 13 residues. Germline CDR1 is SQVTM and CDR2 is ANQGSEA. V lost 4 bases and J lost 0, with 9 bases in between. CDR3 coding DNA: TGCAGCGTTGCAGGGTTCATGAACACTGAAGCTTTCTTT. Encoded protein: CSVAGFMNTEAFF.

The chain couples TRBV13 to TRBJ2-7; D is ambiguous. The V gene's germline CDR1 is PRHDT and CDR2 FYEKMQ (reference sequence). This CDR3 is built from 12 residues. Trimming removed 5 bases at V and 1 base at J, with 6 bases between. CDR3 region: CASSGRSYEQYF. In nucleotides, the CDR3 is TGTGCCAGCAGCGGACGTTCCTACGAGCAGTACTTC. The complete variable domain, with remaining parts taken from reference TRBV13 and TRBJ2-7, reads AAGVIQSPRHLIKEKRETATLKCYPIPRHDTVYWYQQGPGQDPQFLISFYEKMQSDKGSIPDRFSAQQFSDYHSELNMSSLELGDSALYFCASSGRSYEQYFGPGTRLTVT.

The V gene is TRBV25-1, the J gene TRBJ2-7; 7 nucleotides line up with TRBD2. Unmatched junction bases numbered 11, after V lost 6 bases and J lost 3 bases. From germline, CDR1 is MGHDK and CDR2 SYGVNS. The CDR3 is 15 residues long. CDR3: CASSPWGGSGYEQYF. In DNA, the CDR3 is TGTGCCAGCAGCCCCTGGGGGGGTTCGGGCTACGAGCAGTACTTC.

The chain is built from TRBV7-2 and TRBJ2-1; D ambiguous. Germline CDR1 and CDR2: SGHTA and FQGNSA. The CDR3 consists of 15 residues. The V end lost 2 bases, the J end lost 0 bases, and 8 bases lay between the germline ends. As DNA, the CDR3 is TGTGCCAGCAGCTTACAACAGAGCTCCTACAATGAGCAGTTCTTC. Amino acid sequence: CASSLQQSSYNEQFF.

This clone was seen only once. The chain uses TRBV7-2 and TRBJ2-1; TRBD1 aligns across 7 bases. Germline CDR1 reads SGHTA; CDR2 reads FQGNSA. There are 15 residues in the CDR3. V was clipped by 1 base and J by 4 bases; unmatched bases: 4. In DNA form, the CDR3 reads TGTGCCAGCAGCTTAGGGGACAGATATTACAATGAGCAGTTCTTC. This encodes CASSLGDRYYNEQFF.

V and J are TRBV5-5 and TRBJ1-1, with 9 bases aligning to TRBD1. Germline-derived CDR1 and CDR2 are SGHKS and YYEKEE (reference sequence). Unmatched junction bases numbered 6, after V lost 0 bases and J lost 0 bases. This CDR3 has 17 residues. The CDR3 nucleotides read TGTGCCAGCAGCTTGGTTTCGGGACAGGGTTTGAACACTGAAGCTTTCTTT. It translates to CASSLVSGQGLNTEAFF. The whole variable domain, remainder taken from reference TRBV5-5 and TRBJ1-1, is DAGVTQSPTHLIKTRGQQVTLRCSPISGHKSVSWYQQVLGQGPQFIFQYYEKEERGRGNFPDRFSARQFPNYSSELNVNALLLGDSALYLCASSLVSGQGLNTEAFFGQGTRLTVV.

J is TRBJ2-1 and V is TRBV5-4; the D gene is possibly TRBD1 (5 bases). This CDR3 spans 15 amino acids. The germline V and J ends were trimmed by 0 bases and 6 bases, with 13 bases remaining between them. Germline V gene sequence: CDR1 SGHNT, CDR2 YYREEE (reference sequence). CDR3 sequence (DNA): TGTGCCAGCAGCTTGGTCTACCCTACAGGCAATGAGCAGTTCTTC. As protein: CASSLVYPTGNEQFF.

This chain links TRBV6-1 with TRBJ1-5; D gene uncertain. The V end was cut by 3 bases, the J end by 6 bases, with 3 bases between. CDR3 size: 11 residues. Looked up from germline, CDR1 is MNHNS and CDR2 is SASEGT. CDR3 sequence (DNA): TGTGCCAGCAGTGAGGTTCAGCCCCAGCATTTT. It is translated as CASSEVQPQHF.

The J gene is TRBJ1-6, the V gene TRBV19, with D possibly TRBD1 on 6 matching bases. CDR1 LNHDA and CDR2 SQIVND come from the germline V gene (reference sequence). This CDR3 has 15 amino acids. The ends were cut back, 5 bases at V and 2 bases at J, with 10 bases in the middle. The CDR3 spells CASSGQNAYNSPLHF. The DNA of the CDR3 is TGTGCCAGTAGTGGACAGAACGCCTATAATTCACCCCTCCACTTT.

The chain recombines TRBV30 with TRBJ1-2, with a weak D call TRBD1 (5 bases). Germline CDR1 reads GTSNPN; CDR2 reads SVGIG (reference sequence). This CDR3 has 13 residues. The germline V and J ends were trimmed by 3 bases and 5 bases, with 13 bases remaining between them. CDR3 sequence: CAWSRDRSYGYTF. The CDR3 bases are TGTGCCTGGAGCCGGGACCGTTCTTATGGCTACACCTTC.

The CDR3 DNA follows: TGTGCCAGTAGTTTTCCCTGGACCCTATATGGCTACACCTTC. This encodes CASSFPWTLYGYTF. V is TRBV19 and J is TRBJ1-2; no clear D. The CDR3 totals 14 residues. The V and J ends lost 5 bases and 5 bases respectively, with 15 bases between them. CDR1 LNHDA and CDR2 SQIVND come from the germline V gene (reference sequence). The full variable domain, its missing parts supplied by reference TRBV19 and TRBJ1-2, is DGGITQSPKYLFRKEGQNVTLSCEQNLNHDAMYWYRQDPGQGLRLIYYSQIVNDFQKGDIAEGYSVSREKKESFPLTVTSAQKNPTAFYLCASSFPWTLYGYTFGSGTRLTVV.

The V call is TRBV4-2, the J call TRBJ2-1; TRBD1 matches 11 bases. The CDR3 is made up of 14 amino acids. V was clipped by 4 bases and J by 12 bases; unmatched bases: 8. Germline CDR1 and CDR2: LGHNA and YNFKEQ. CDR3 protein: CASSPGQGGEGQFF. The DNA for the CDR3 is TGTGCCAGCAGCCCGGGACAGGGGGGGGAAGGGCAGTTCTTC.

This clone showed up just once. The chain couples TRBV12-3 or TRBV12-4 to TRBJ2-7; 7 nucleotides line up with TRBD1. Trimming took 6 bases from V and 2 from J; bases not matched to a gene: 4. The length of the CDR3 is 13 residues. CDR3 in DNA: TGTGCCAGCAGCCCGGACAGGCCCTACGAGCAGTACTTC. This gives the protein CASSPDRPYEQYF.

This rearrangement joins TRBV4-3 to TRBJ1-6; D may be TRBD1 (5 bases). The germline V gene encodes CDR1 LGHNA and CDR2 YSLEER. There are 18 residues in the CDR3. Trimming shortened V by 1 base and J by 8 bases, and 21 bases separated the two germline ends. The CDR3 spells CASSQVRLTRRGDSPLHF. In DNA form, the CDR3 reads TGCGCCAGCAGCCAAGTGAGGTTAACAAGGAGAGGGGATTCACCCCTCCACTTT.

V gene TRBV11-1 combines with J gene TRBJ1-1, with 9 bases fitting TRBD1. Germline CDR1 and CDR2: SGHAT and FQDESV (reference sequence). The V and J ends lost 1 base and 6 bases, in that order; junction bases with no gene match: 3. The CDR3 runs 14 residues. CDR3 residues: CASSLGTGVPEAFF. CDR3 DNA: TGTGCCAGCAGCTTAGGGACAGGGGTCCCTGAAGCTTTCTTT.

J is TRBJ2-7 and V is TRBV7-9; possibly TRBD1 for D (5 bases). This CDR3 region has 13 residues. Germline lookup yields CDR1 SEHNR and CDR2 FQNEAQ (reference sequence). V gave up 2 bases and J gave up 3 bases, with 8 bases separating them. The CDR3 sequence is CASSLMTDYEQYF. The CDR3 nucleotides read TGTGCCAGCAGCTTAATGACAGACTACGAGCAGTACTTC.

The chain carries TRBV25-1 and TRBJ2-1, with D perhaps TRBD2 (6 bases). The CDR3 loop spans 16 amino acids. V shed 5 bases and J shed 3 bases, with 17 bases lying between them. The germline CDR1 and CDR2 sequences are MGHDK and SYGVNS. Here the CDR3 DNA reads TGTGCCAGCAGTCTTAGTCGAGGGACTGGCTACAATGAGCAGTTCTTC. This encodes CASSLSRGTGYNEQFF.

The table lists this clone with a few counts. The chain is built from TRBV19 and TRBJ1-3; 7 positions agree with TRBD1. There are 14 residues in the CDR3. V shed 3 bases and J 7 bases; nucleotides not matched to a gene: 6. Germline V lookup: CDR1 LNHDA, CDR2 SQIVND (reference sequence). The CDR3 DNA follows: TGTGCCAGTAGTATGGGGACAGCTCCGAACACCATATATTTT. Its translation is CASSMGTAPNTIYF.